Presented here are 9 T cell receptor beta chains from one specimen sequenced in a study of neurological immune-mediated disorders. One entry per CDR3 protein results from TCRdb running MiXCR on the 5' RACE reads. The sample includes 70,000 to 90,000 distinct CDR3 sequences, 5.8% of them seen just once. Time point indicated: longitudinal time-point 2. The material sequenced was PBMCs. The receptors shown here come from a woman between 55 and 75 years old with multiple sclerosis.

Many counts were recorded for this clonotype. In DNA form, the CDR3 reads TGTGCCAGCAGTTACTTCGCGGGGGCTAGCACAGATACGCAGTATTTT. Its protein product is CASSYFAGASTDTQYF. This rearrangement joins TRBV6-5 to TRBJ2-3; a weak D match, TRBD2 (7 bases). The CDR3 contains 16 residues. The V and J ends lost 1 base and 0 bases respectively, with 11 bases between them. Germline CDR1 reads MNHEY; CDR2 reads SVGAGI.

This clonotype was seen ten or more times. The V and J genes are TRBV5-1 and TRBJ2-2; possible D gene TRBD1, 5 bases. Per the germline V gene, CDR1 is SGHRS and CDR2 is YFSETQ. This CDR3 has 14 amino acids. Trimming left V 3 bases short and J 5 bases short, with 11 bases between. CDR3 amino acids: CASSYGAKTGELFF. In DNA, the CDR3 is TGCGCCAGCAGCTATGGGGCTAAGACCGGGGAGCTGTTTTTT. The complete variable domain, with remaining parts taken from reference TRBV5-1 and TRBJ2-2, reads KAGVTQTPRYLIKTRGQQVTLSCSPISGHRSVSWYQQTPGQGLQFLFEYFSETQRNKGNFPGRFSGRQFSNSRSEMNVSTLELGDSALYLCASSYGAKTGELFFGEGSRLTVL.

This clonotype was counted at least ten times. This chain joins TRBV5-4 and TRBJ1-1; no clear D. This CDR3 has 13 residues. The V gene lost 1 base and the J gene lost 0 bases, with 4 bases spanning the gap. Per germline, CDR1 SGHNT and CDR2 YYREEE (reference sequence). The DNA for the CDR3 is TGTGCCAGCAGCTTGAGGCTGAACACTGAAGCTTTCTTT. Residues: CASSLRLNTEAFF.

For the CDR3, the DNA is TGTGCCAGCACGGAACGCCGAGGAAATCAGCCCCAGCATTTT. Protein: CASTERRGNQPQHF. The chain recombines TRBV6-1 with TRBJ1-5; D uncertain. Germline CDR1 MNHNS, CDR2 SASEGT. With 7 bases removed from V and 4 bases from J, the gap between germline ends came to 14 bases. CDR3 length: 14 residues.

In the case of this clonotype: Being one base from a much bigger clone, this may be a read error. The chain links TRBV11-3 to TRBJ2-2; D perhaps matches TRBD1 (5 bases). This CDR3 spans 12 amino acids. Germline V gives CDR1 SGHNT, CDR2 YENEEA. CDR3 amino acids: CASRGLTVELFF. Written as DNA, the CDR3 is TGTGCCAGCAGGGGGCTGACCGTGGAGCTGTTTTTT.

This clonotype was observed many times. The rearrangement joins TRBV5-1 to TRBJ2-2, with TRBD2 as a possible D gene (5 bases). CDR3 length: 15 amino acids. Germline-derived CDR1 and CDR2 are SGHRS and YFSETQ. V lost 4 bases and J lost 3, with 13 bases in between. CDR3 sequence (DNA): TGCGCCAGCAGCACGAGGATGGGAGACACCGGGGAGCTGTTTTTT. Its translation: CASSTRMGDTGELFF.

In its sample, this clonotype was seen many times. The chain uses TRBV4-1 and TRBJ2-7; tentative D call: TRBD2 (5 bases). V was clipped by 1 base and J by 0 bases, with 13 bases between them. The CDR3 consists of 16 residues. CDR1 is MGHRA and CDR2 is YSYEKL in the germline V gene. Written as DNA, the CDR3 is TGCGCCAGCAGCCAAGTTGTAGCCGGAGGCTCCTACGAGCAGTACTTC. As protein: CASSQVVAGGSYEQYF.

By share of the sample, this clonotype is medium-sized (0.01 to 0.1%). The J gene is TRBJ2-1, the V gene TRBV29-1, with D unclear. The CDR3 is 14 amino acids. Germline V CDR1 and CDR2: SQVTM, ANQGSEA. The V end was cut by 0 bases, the J end by 4 bases, with 10 bases between. CDR3 amino acids: CSVEDLSGYNEQFF. CDR3 nucleotide sequence: TGCAGCGTTGAAGATCTATCCGGTTACAATGAGCAGTTCTTC.

This clonotype was recorded many times. This chain's CDR3 is CASSLQRGTGELFF. The CDR3 DNA follows: TGTGCCAGCAGCTTACAAAGAGGCACCGGGGAGCTGTTTTTT. The chain uses TRBV7-2 and TRBJ2-2; no definite D call. Germline V gene lookup returns CDR1 SGHTA and CDR2 FQGNSA. The CDR3 covers 14 residues. The V and J ends lost 2 bases and 4 bases respectively, with 8 bases between them. The full variable domain, in which reference TRBV7-2 and TRBJ2-2 provide the parts outside the CDR3, is GAGVSQSPSNKVTEKGKDVELRCDPISGHTALYWYRQSLGQGLEFLIYFQGNSAPDKSGLPSDRFSAERTGGSVSTLTIQRTQQEDSAVYLCASSLQRGTGELFFGEGSRLTVL.